The TCR beta chain described here comes from a study of cytomegalovirus exposure and HLA in healthy donors. Study outcomes and limitations: In a later analysis, CMV-associated beta chains were mostly HLA-associated, it appeared. Earlier analysis found most TCR beta V segments productive about 90% or about 30% of the time. Analyses of presence/absence relied on an assumption of roughly uniform sequencing depth across donors.

The PCR used 60 Vbeta and 13 Jbeta primers. Assay: immunoSEQ multiplex PCR; the TCRdb copy retains only in-frame clones and omits some. The table includes 110,000 or so clones, over 60% detected once. Trimming cost V 3 bases and J 4 bases; bases outside gene matches: 5. The CDR3 consists of 14 residues. Germline V gene sequence: CDR1 SQVTM, CDR2 ANQGSEA. Healthy individuals who donated bone marrow served as the donors. With respect to this clone: Its antigen is still unknown.

Sequences were obtained from PBMCs. J is TRBJ2-5 and V is TRBV29-1; 10 bases are shared with TRBD1. This receptor was identified in a young man in good health and CMV-seropositive. CDR3 in DNA: TGCAGCGTTGACGAGACAGGGGGCGTAGAGACCCAGTACTTC. Translated: CSVDETGGVETQYF.